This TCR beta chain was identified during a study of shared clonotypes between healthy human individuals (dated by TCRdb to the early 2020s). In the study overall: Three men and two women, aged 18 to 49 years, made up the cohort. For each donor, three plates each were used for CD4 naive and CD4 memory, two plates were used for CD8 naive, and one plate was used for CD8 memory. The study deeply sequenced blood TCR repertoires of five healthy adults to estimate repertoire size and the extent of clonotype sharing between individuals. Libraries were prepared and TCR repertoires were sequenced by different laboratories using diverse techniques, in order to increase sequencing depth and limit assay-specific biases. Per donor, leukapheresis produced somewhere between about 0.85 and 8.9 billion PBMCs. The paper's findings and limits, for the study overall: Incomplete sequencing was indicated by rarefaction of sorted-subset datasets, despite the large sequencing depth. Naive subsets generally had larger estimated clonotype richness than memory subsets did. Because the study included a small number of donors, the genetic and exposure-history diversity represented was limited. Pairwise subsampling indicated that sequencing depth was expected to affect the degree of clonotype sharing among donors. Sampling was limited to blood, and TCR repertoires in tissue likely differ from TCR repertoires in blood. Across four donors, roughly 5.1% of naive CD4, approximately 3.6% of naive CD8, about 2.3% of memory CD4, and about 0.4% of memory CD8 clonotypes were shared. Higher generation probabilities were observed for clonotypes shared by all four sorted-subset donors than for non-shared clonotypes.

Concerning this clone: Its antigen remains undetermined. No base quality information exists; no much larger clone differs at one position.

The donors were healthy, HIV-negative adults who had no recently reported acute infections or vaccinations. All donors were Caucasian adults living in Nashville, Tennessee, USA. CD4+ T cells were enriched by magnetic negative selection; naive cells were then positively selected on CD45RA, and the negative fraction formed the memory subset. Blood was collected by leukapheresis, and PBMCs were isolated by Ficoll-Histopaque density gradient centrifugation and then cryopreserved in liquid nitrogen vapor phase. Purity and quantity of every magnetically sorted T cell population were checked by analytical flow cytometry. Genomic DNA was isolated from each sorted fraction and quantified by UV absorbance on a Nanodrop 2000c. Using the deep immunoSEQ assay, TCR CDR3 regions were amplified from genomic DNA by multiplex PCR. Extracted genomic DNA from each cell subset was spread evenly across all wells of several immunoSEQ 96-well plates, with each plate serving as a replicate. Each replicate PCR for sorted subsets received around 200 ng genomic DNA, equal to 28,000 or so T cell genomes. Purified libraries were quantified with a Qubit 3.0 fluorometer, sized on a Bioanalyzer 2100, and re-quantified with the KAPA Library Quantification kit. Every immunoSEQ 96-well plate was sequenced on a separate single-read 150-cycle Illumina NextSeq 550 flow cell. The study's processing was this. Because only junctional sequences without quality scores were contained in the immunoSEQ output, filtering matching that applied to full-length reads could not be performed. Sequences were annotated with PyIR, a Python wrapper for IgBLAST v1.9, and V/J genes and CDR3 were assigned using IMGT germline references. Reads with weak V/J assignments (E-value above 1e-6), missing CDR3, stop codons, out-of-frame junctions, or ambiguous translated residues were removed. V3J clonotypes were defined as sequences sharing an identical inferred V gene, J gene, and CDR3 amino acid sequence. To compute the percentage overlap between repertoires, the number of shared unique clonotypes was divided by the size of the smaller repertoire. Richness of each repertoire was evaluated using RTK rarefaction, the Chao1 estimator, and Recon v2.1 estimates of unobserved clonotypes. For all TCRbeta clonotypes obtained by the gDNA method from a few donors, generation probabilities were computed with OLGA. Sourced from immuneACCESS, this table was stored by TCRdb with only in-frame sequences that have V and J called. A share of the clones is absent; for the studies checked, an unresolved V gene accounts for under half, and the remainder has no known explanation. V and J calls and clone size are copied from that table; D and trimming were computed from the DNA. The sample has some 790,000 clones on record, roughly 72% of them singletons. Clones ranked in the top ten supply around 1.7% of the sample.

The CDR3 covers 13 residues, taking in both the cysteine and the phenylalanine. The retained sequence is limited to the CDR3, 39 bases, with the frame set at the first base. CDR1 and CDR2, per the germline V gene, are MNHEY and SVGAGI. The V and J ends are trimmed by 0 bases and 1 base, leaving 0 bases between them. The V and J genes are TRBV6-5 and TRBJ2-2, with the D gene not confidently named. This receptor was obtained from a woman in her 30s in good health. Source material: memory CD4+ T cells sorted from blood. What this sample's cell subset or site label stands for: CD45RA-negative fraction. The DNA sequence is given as TGTGCCAGCAGTTACTCGAACACCGGGGAGCTGTTTTTT. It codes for CASSYSNTGELFF.